The sequence of this T cell receptor beta chain was determined in a study of Graves' ophthalmopathy and Graves' hyperthyroidism. Notes on the study in general: Progression of ophthalmopathy was predicted by the model with 65% to 71% sensitivity and under 75% specificity. Built on 13 signatures, a model told ophthalmopathy apart from stable hyperthyroidism with about 91% sensitivity and roughly 81% specificity.

There are a few counts of this clonotype. The antigen is undetermined. One junction end does not reproduce the germline sequence, and a read error may be involved. Clinical symptoms, serum thyroxine, TRAb, thyroid ultrasound and orbital computed tomography formed the basis of diagnosis. PBMCs were density-gradient isolated from around 9.2 ml fresh blood. Looked up from germline, CDR1 is SGHTA and CDR2 is FQGNSA. This CDR3 contains 13 residues. Amplified material comprised TCR beta CDR3 regions derived from RNA transcripts. Scientists carried out first-round RT-PCR using HTBI primers and then a second-round multiplex PCR. TCRdb called the multiplex PCR reads again in MiXCR, with one record for every CDR3 protein. This table has about 740,000 distinct CDR3 sequences, roughly two fifths appearing once.

This receptor was identified in an adult man with Graves' ophthalmopathy. Sequenced material: peripheral blood. This rearrangement joins TRBV7-2 to TRBJ1-2; no reliable D call. The CDR3 DNA reads as TGTGTCAGCAGCTTAGGAGGGAACTATGGCTACACCTTC. Amino acid sequence: CVSSLGGNYGYTF. The variable domain in full, completed from reference TRBV7-2 and TRBJ1-2, reads GAGVSQSPSNKVTEKGKDVELRCDPISGHTALYWYRQSLGQGLEFLIYFQGNSAPDKSGLPSDRFSAERTGGSVSTLTIQRTQQEDSAVYLCVSSLGGNYGYTFGSGTRLTVV.